Reported below is one TCR beta chain. No antigen is known for it. The source of the sample is a study of cytomegalovirus exposure and HLA in healthy donors. The germline V gene has CDR1 MNHNS and CDR2 SASEGT. The CDR3 is 15 residues long. The V end was cut by 3 bases, the J end by 0 bases, with 9 bases between. Researchers ran the PCR with 60 Vbeta and 13 Jbeta primers. Original handling: Roughly 80 million unique TCR beta chains, some 11 million shared, were counted in a later analysis. Using immunoSEQ multiplex PCR, the repertoire was profiled, and TCRdb retains in-frame clones only, with some absent. D and trimming were read from the DNA, whereas the V and J calls and clone size are those reported in that table. The top ten clones hold 4% to 5% of a sample with 120,000 or so clones, 10% of them seen once. Study-level findings and limits: Accurate prediction of HLA-A and HLA-B alleles (for most subjects) was reportedly achieved from TCR beta sequences. The authors listed about 170 TCR beta chains as cytomegalovirus-associated. Across donors, most TCRs were seen rarely, yet some public ones were widespread.

This chain joins TRBV6-1 and TRBJ1-5, with no clear D. The origin of this receptor is a woman aged 18 to 35 in good health and CMV-seropositive. Source material: PBMCs. As DNA, the CDR3 is TGTGCCAGCAGTGAGACTACCCATAGCAATCAGCCCCAGCATTTT. Translated: CASSETTHSNQPQHF.